A single sample is the source of the 9 T cell receptor beta chains below, sequenced in a study of technical replicates of blood from four donors. The data were produced by immunoSEQ multiplex PCR, yet TCRdb's version contains in-frame clones alone and is incomplete. This table has 65,000 to 95,000 clones, 85% to 95% appearing once. The sample consisted of T cells isolated from PBMCs. All receptors come from a human donor in good health.

In DNA, the CDR3 is TGTGCCAGTAGTGCAGGGGGGCCGTACGAGCAGTACTTC. It encodes CASSAGGPYEQYF. This chain connects TRBV19 to TRBJ2-7, with D possibly matching TRBD1 (7 bases). Germline CDR1 LNHDA, CDR2 SQIVND (reference sequence). This CDR3 has 13 residues. Trimming took off 5 bases at V and 4 bases at J, with 12 bases between the two ends.

V gene TRBV9 combines with J gene TRBJ2-7; a weak D match, TRBD2 (5 bases). Trimming took off 3 bases at V and 6 bases at J, with 16 bases between the two ends. CDR1 and CDR2 (germline): SGDLS, YYNGEE. The CDR3 is 14 amino acids. The CDR3 is CASSGFGGSGEQYF. The CDR3 DNA follows: TGTGCCAGCAGCGGGTTTGGAGGTTCCGGCGAGCAGTACTTC.

The chain combines TRBV19 with TRBJ1-2, with unresolved D. The CDR3 spans 11 residues. Trimming stripped 5 bases from V and 5 bases from J, with 6 bases between. CDR1 LNHDA and CDR2 SQIVND come from the germline V gene (reference sequence). CDR3 region: CASSSHYGYTF. The CDR3 DNA sequence: TGTGCCAGTAGTTCCCATTATGGCTACACCTTC.

The V and J genes are TRBV5-1 and TRBJ2-1; TRBD2 is a possible D gene (6 bases). V was pared by 0 bases and J by 4 bases, with 11 bases between. The germline V gene has CDR1 SGHRS and CDR2 YFSETQ. The CDR3 spans 15 residues. CDR3 nucleotide sequence: TGCGCCAGCAGCTTGGTTGGCGGGGAGTACAATGAGCAGTTCTTC. Protein sequence: CASSLVGGEYNEQFF.

The chain employs TRBV6-1 and TRBJ2-2; possibly TRBD1 for D (5 bases). The germline CDR1 and CDR2 sequences are MNHNS and SASEGT. Trimming pared 3 bases from V and 1 base from J, leaving 9 bases between. CDR3 length: 15 amino acids. CDR3 in DNA: TGTGCCAGCAGTGAGAACAGGTGGAACACCGGGGAGCTGTTTTTT. Encoded protein: CASSENRWNTGELFF.

This clone has more than one count but fewer than ten. The gene calls are TRBV6-6 and TRBJ2-6, with D perhaps matching TRBD1 (5 bases). This CDR3 is built from 15 residues. Trimming took off 2 bases at V and 1 base at J, with 6 bases between the two ends. Germline values: CDR1 MNHNY, CDR2 SVGAGI (reference sequence). The CDR3 reads CASSYDSSGANVLTF. In DNA, the CDR3 is TGTGCCAGCAGTTACGACAGTTCTGGGGCCAACGTCCTGACTTTC.

V and J are TRBV29-1 and TRBJ1-3; the D is unclear. The germline V gene has CDR1 SQVTM and CDR2 ANQGSEA. The germline V and J ends were trimmed by 3 bases and 4 bases, with 7 bases remaining between them. This CDR3 spans 12 amino acids. CDR3 loop: CSVDGSGNTIYF. For the CDR3, the DNA is TGCAGCGTTGACGGTTCCGGAAACACCATATATTTT.

V usage is TRBV11-2 and J usage is TRBJ2-5; TRBD2 is a possible D gene (6 bases). V lost 2 bases, J lost 3 bases, and 13 bases lay in between. The CDR3 is made up of 15 amino acids. Germline-derived CDR1 and CDR2 are SGHAT and FQNNGV. The CDR3 region has the DNA TGTGCCAGCAGCTTACCTTGGGGGGTGAAAGAGACCCAGTACTTC. It specifies CASSLPWGVKETQYF.

This clone was recorded once. The chain links TRBV6-5 to TRBJ1-4; D might be TRBD1 (6 bases). Germline lookup yields CDR1 MNHEY and CDR2 SVGAGI. The CDR3 extends over 16 amino acids. V gave up 0 bases and J gave up 3 bases, with 11 bases separating them. CDR3 region: CASSYSRAGANEKLFF. The CDR3 DNA reads TGTGCCAGCAGTTACTCTCGGGCAGGGGCTAATGAAAAACTGTTTTTT.